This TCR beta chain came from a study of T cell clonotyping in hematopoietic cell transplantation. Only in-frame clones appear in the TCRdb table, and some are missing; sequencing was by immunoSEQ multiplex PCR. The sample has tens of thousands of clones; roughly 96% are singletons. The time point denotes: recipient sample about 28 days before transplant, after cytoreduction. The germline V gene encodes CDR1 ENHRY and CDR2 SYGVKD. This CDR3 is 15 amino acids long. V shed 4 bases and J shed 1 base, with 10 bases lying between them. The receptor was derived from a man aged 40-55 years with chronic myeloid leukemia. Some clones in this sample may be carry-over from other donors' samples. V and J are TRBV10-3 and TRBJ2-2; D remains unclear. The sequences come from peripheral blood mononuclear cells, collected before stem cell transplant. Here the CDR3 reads CAISAEVKNTGELFF. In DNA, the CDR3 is TGTGCCATCAGTGCAGAGGTTAAGAACACCGGGGAGCTGTTTTTT.